These T cell receptor beta chains were read from a single sample in a study of PD-L1 blockade in urothelial cancer. Some clones are missing from TCRdb's copy, which holds only in-frame ones; the method was immunoSEQ multiplex PCR. The sample lists approximately 86,000 clones, roughly 80% occurring once. The starting material was PBMCs, obtained around atezolizumab (anti-PD-L1) treatment. These receptor sequences come from a man aged 40-49 years with urothelial cancer. Each CDR3 is given with its conserved first and last residue. The listing skips clone size in some rows; elsewhere it reads once, few, many or a size class.

abundance,v_gene,j_gene,CDR3aa
once,TRBV7-6,TRBJ2-1,CASSLRSASGLYNEQFF
few,TRBV4-1,TRBJ2-7,CASSHVAGGAYEQYF
many,TRBV2,TRBJ1-2,CASSEGSRYGYTF
.,TRBV9,TRBJ2-2,CASSVGGSDTGELFF
.,TRBV4-3,TRBJ1-1,CASSQDNMNTEAFF
few,TRBV29-1,TRBJ2-1,CSVEDPGNEQFF
.,TRBV5-1,TRBJ2-4,CASSTDRGWGNIQYF
once,TRBV5-1,TRBJ2-5,CASSWGNNRGGQETQYF
.,TRBV18,TRBJ1-1,CASRRGDEAFF
.,TRBV28,TRBJ1-5,CASRPPPRRDINQPQHF
.,TRBV7-2,TRBJ1-5,CASSLGDTSNQPQHF
.,TRBV7-2,TRBJ2-1,CASSLKPSGHNEQFF
.,TRBV4-1,TRBJ1-1,CASSQAGLGAFF
once,TRBV6-1,TRBJ1-3,CASSETPSSGNTIYF
.,TRBV19,TRBJ1-4,CASRWARGNEKLFF
once,TRBV28,TRBJ1-5,CASSGQPNQPQHF
once,TRBV30,TRBJ2-1,CAWSSGGGAFNEQFF
once,TRBV28,TRBJ1-1,CASSIMDSNTEAFF